The 26 T cell receptor beta chains given below trace back to one sample, sequenced in a study of T cell responses to AZD1222 COVID-19 vaccine (dated by TCRdb to the early 2020s). In light of the paper, this sample's time point label describes: about 28 days (+/-7) after the second vaccine dose. The protocol used for the library was the immunoSEQ multiplex PCR assay. TCRdb limited this immuneACCESS table to in-frame rearrangements with V and J called. A share of clones is missing; checked studies link under half to unresolved V genes, and the rest is unexplained. The sample table shows fewer than 150,000 clones, and 70% to 90% are seen once. The top ten clones comprise roughly 5.2% of the sample. The sample here was peripheral blood, taken 28 days after the second AZD1222 dose. The receptors shown here come from an adult who received the AZD1222 COVID-19 vaccine.

The chain couples TRBV18 to TRBJ2-5; 7 bases match TRBD2. Germline values: CDR1 KGHSH, CDR2 LQKENI. Trimming cost V 0 bases and J 2 bases; bases outside gene matches: 6. This CDR3 region has 16 residues. CDR3 region: CASSPPGLPEQETQYF. CDR3 sequence (DNA): TGTGCCAGCTCACCACCGGGACTACCCGAACAAGAGACCCAGTACTTC.

V gene TRBV12-3 or TRBV12-4 combines with J gene TRBJ1-5; maybe TRBD1 (6 bases). The CDR3 contains 13 residues. Trimming removed 6 bases at V and 6 bases at J, with 12 bases between. Here the CDR3 DNA reads TGTGCCAGCAGACAGGGACGTAGTCAGCCCCAGCATTTT. Its translation: CASRQGRSQPQHF.

The chain combines TRBV7-8 with TRBJ2-1, with TRBD2 matching 8 bases. CDR1 and CDR2 (germline): SGHVS, FQNEAQ. J was trimmed by 8 bases and V by 5 bases; bases with no gene match: 11. The CDR3 is made up of 15 amino acids. The CDR3 DNA reads as TGTGCCAGCAGCCCGGCCGGGGGGGGTGGAGATGAGCAGTTCTTC. It yields the protein CASSPAGGGGDEQFF.

The chain employs TRBV3-1 (or the pseudogene TRBV3-2) and TRBJ1-2; D is unclear. Germline CDR1 reads LGHDT; CDR2 reads YNNKEL (reference sequence). The CDR3 has 13 amino acids. The V end was cut by 5 bases, the J end by 7 bases, with 14 bases between. In DNA form, the CDR3 reads TGTGCCAGCAGCAAACCGCCTAATCTTGGCTACACCTTC. Its protein is CASSKPPNLGYTF.

The V and J genes are TRBV3-1 (or the pseudogene TRBV3-2) and TRBJ2-2; 12 nucleotides match TRBD1. The germline V gene has CDR1 LGHDT and CDR2 YNNKEL (reference sequence). This CDR3 is built from 15 residues. The V gene end was trimmed by 4 bases and the J gene end by 6 bases; junction bases not matched to a gene: 3. CDR3 region: CASSRGTGGPGELFF. The CDR3 DNA follows: TGTGCCAGCAGCCGGGGGACAGGGGGCCCCGGGGAGCTGTTTTTT.

CDR3 in DNA: TGTGCCAGCTCACCGGGAGGGAGCGCAGATACGCAGTATTTT. Its translation: CASSPGGSADTQYF. The rearrangement joins TRBV18 to TRBJ2-3; TRBD2 matches at 7 bases. The CDR3 sequence is 14 residues long. Trimming took 3 bases from V and 4 from J; bases not matched to a gene: 4. Germline V gene data show CDR1 as KGHSH and CDR2 as LQKENI.

The chain links TRBV6-5 to TRBJ1-2, with D perhaps TRBD1 (6 bases). V was shortened by 0 bases and J by 4 bases, with 9 bases between the two germline ends. The CDR3 is 14 residues long. Germline lookup yields CDR1 MNHEY and CDR2 SVGAGI. CDR3 nucleotide sequence: TGTGCCAGCAGTTACTCGGGGGGCCCCTATGGCTACACCTTC. As protein: CASSYSGGPYGYTF.

The rearrangement links TRBV7-9 to TRBJ2-7; 7 nucleotides align to TRBD1. This CDR3 spans 15 amino acids. CDR1 SEHNR and CDR2 FQNEAQ come from the germline V gene (reference sequence). J gave up 3 bases and V 5 bases, and 10 bases lay outside the gene matches. CDR3: CASSPDREIFYEQYF. The CDR3 coding sequence is TGTGCCAGCAGCCCCGACAGGGAAATCTTCTACGAGCAGTACTTC.

The chain joins TRBV7-9 to TRBJ2-2, with D hard to call. Germline V gene data show CDR1 as SEHNR and CDR2 as FQNEAQ (reference sequence). The CDR3 has 12 residues. With 1 base removed from V and 5 bases from J, the gap between germline ends came to 2 bases. CDR3 protein: CASSLETGELFF. CDR3 nucleotides: TGTGCCAGCAGCTTAGAGACCGGGGAGCTGTTTTTT.

The gene calls are TRBV5-5 and TRBJ2-1; possibly TRBD2 for D (5 bases). CDR1 is SGHKS and CDR2 is YYEKEE in the germline V gene (reference sequence). The CDR3 contains 12 residues. The ends were cut back, 5 bases at V and 4 bases at J, with 7 bases in the middle. The CDR3 DNA reads TGTGCCAGCAGTCGGACTTACAATGAGCAGTTCTTC. Residues: CASSRTYNEQFF. Together with reference TRBV5-5 and TRBJ2-1, the CDR3 gives the full variable domain: DAGVTQSPTHLIKTRGQQVTLRCSPISGHKSVSWYQQVLGQGPQFIFQYYEKEERGRGNFPDRFSARQFPNYSSELNVNALLLGDSALYLCASSRTYNEQFFGPGTRLTVL.

This clone was counted a single time. The chain has TRBV5-1 and TRBJ1-2; 8 nucleotides line up with TRBD1. V trimming: 2 bases; J trimming: 3 bases; junction bases outside the gene matches: 6. Germline V CDR1 and CDR2: SGHRS, YFSETQ. The CDR3 covers 15 residues. CDR3 protein: CASSFAGGLDYGYTF. As DNA, the CDR3 is TGCGCCAGCAGCTTTGCAGGGGGCCTGGACTATGGCTACACCTTC.

The chain recombines TRBV7-9 with TRBJ2-7; tentative D call: TRBD2 (5 bases). The germline V gene encodes CDR1 SEHNR and CDR2 FQNEAQ (reference sequence). This CDR3 has 14 residues. V lost 1 base, J lost 4 bases, and 11 bases lay in between. The CDR3 loop is CASSLEVTGYEQYF. The CDR3 nucleotides read TGTGCCAGCAGCTTAGAGGTGACGGGATACGAGCAGTACTTC.

The chain recombines TRBV7-9 with TRBJ2-3; D is possibly TRBD1 (8 bases). V was clipped by 4 bases and J by 1 base, with 12 bases between them. CDR1 is SEHNR, CDR2 FQNEAQ, per germline (reference sequence). This CDR3 has 15 amino acids. The CDR3 loop is CASSYRGGGTDTQYF. The CDR3 DNA sequence: TGTGCCAGCAGCTACAGGGGGGGCGGCACAGATACGCAGTATTTT.

The J gene is TRBJ2-6, the V gene TRBV6-5; D ambiguous. V was pared by 5 bases and J by 0 bases, with 5 bases between. This CDR3 spans 14 amino acids. The germline V gene encodes CDR1 MNHEY and CDR2 SVGAGI. CDR3 DNA sequence: TGTGCCAGCAGTCAGTTCTCTGGGGCCAACGTCCTGACTTTC. It is translated as CASSQFSGANVLTF.

This sequence joins TRBV6-1 and TRBJ1-5; D not resolved. The CDR3 covers 14 residues. From germline, CDR1 is MNHNS and CDR2 SASEGT. The V end was cut by 1 base, the J end by 9 bases, with 13 bases between. CDR3: CASSEGPHAGPQHF. The CDR3 region has the DNA TGTGCCAGCAGTGAAGGGCCCCATGCTGGGCCCCAGCATTTT.

The J gene is TRBJ1-2, the V gene TRBV6-5; no clear D. This CDR3 is built from 13 residues. The V and J ends lost 6 bases and 8 bases respectively, with 16 bases between them. Germline V lookup: CDR1 MNHEY, CDR2 SVGAGI. CDR3 nucleotides: TGTGCCAGCAGCGACTTATCGGGAGCGGGCTACACCTTC. Translation: CASSDLSGAGYTF.

The chain recombines TRBV28 with TRBJ1-2; D is unresolved. CDR3 length: 14 residues. Trimming took off 3 bases at V and 6 bases at J, with 14 bases between the two ends. CDR1 MDHEN and CDR2 SYDVKM come from the germline V gene. CDR3 loop: CASSLDSSVHGYTF. DNA for the CDR3: TGTGCCAGCAGTTTGGACTCCTCTGTACATGGCTACACCTTC.

The genes are TRBV5-1 and TRBJ1-5, with a weak D call TRBD1 (6 bases). This CDR3 spans 15 amino acids. The germline V gene encodes CDR1 SGHRS and CDR2 YFSETQ. The ends were cut back, 2 bases at V and 8 bases at J, with 17 bases in the middle. CDR3 loop: CASSFSGALAEPQHF. The DNA of the CDR3 is TGCGCCAGCAGCTTTTCAGGGGCACTTGCGGAGCCCCAGCATTTT.

The CDR3 is CASRGQAATNEKLFF. The DNA for the CDR3 is TGTGCCAGCAGGGGACAGGCCGCAACTAATGAAAAACTGTTTTTT. The genes are TRBV28 and TRBJ1-4; 8 nucleotides match TRBD1. This CDR3 is built from 15 residues. The junction had 3 bases not matched to a gene; V was cut back by 6 bases and J by 0 bases. The V gene's germline CDR1 is MDHEN and CDR2 SYDVKM.

J is TRBJ1-1 and V is TRBV11-2, with D uncertain. The CDR3 length is 12 residues. In germline, CDR1 is SGHAT, CDR2 FQNNGV. V lost 5 bases, J lost 1 base, and 5 bases lay in between. The DNA for the CDR3 is TGTGCCAGCAGCCTCTGGAACACTGAAGCTTTCTTT. Its translation is CASSLWNTEAFF.

The CDR3 sequence: CASSPPGAFQETQYF. The CDR3 DNA follows: TGTGCCAGCAGCCCTCCGGGGGCTTTTCAAGAGACCCAGTACTTC. J is TRBJ2-5 and V is TRBV4-2; D could derive from TRBD1 or TRBD2 (6 bases each). The CDR3 is 15 residues long. The V gene lost 4 bases and the J gene lost 2 bases, with 14 bases spanning the gap. Looked up from germline, CDR1 is LGHNA and CDR2 is YNFKEQ.

V gene TRBV10-1 combines with J gene TRBJ1-2, with TRBD1 matching 9 bases. CDR3 length: 13 residues. V was pared by 3 bases and J by 6 bases, with 2 bases of the junction left unmatched. CDR1 is WNHNN, CDR2 SYGVQD, per germline (reference sequence). CDR3 amino acids: CASSDGQGNGYTF. The CDR3 region has the DNA TGCGCCAGCAGTGACGGACAGGGGAATGGCTACACCTTC.

J is TRBJ1-3 and V is TRBV2; D not resolved. Trimming stripped 7 bases from V and 2 bases from J, with 9 bases between. The V gene's germline CDR1 is SNHLY and CDR2 FYNNEI. The CDR3 loop spans 13 amino acids. The CDR3 nucleotides are TGTGCCAGCACTTCGGGAGCTGGAAACACCATATATTTT. As protein: CASTSGAGNTIYF.

The CDR3 sequence: CASRDTRGREYF. CDR3 coding DNA: TGTGCCAGCAGGGATACGAGGGGGCGGGAGTATTTT. The chain recombines TRBV6-5 with TRBJ2-3, with 7 bases identical to TRBD1. The germline V gene has CDR1 MNHEY and CDR2 SVGAGI. Trimming cost V 6 bases and J 13 bases; bases outside gene matches: 10. CDR3 size: 12 residues.

The V and J genes are TRBV9 and TRBJ1-2; D gene ambiguous. The CDR3 runs to 15 residues. V lost 0 bases and J lost 3, with 12 bases in between. Germline CDR1 reads SGDLS; CDR2 reads YYNGEE. In nucleotides, the CDR3 is TGTGCCAGCAGCGTAGAACTAGGGATGGACTATGGCTACACCTTC. This translates into CASSVELGMDYGYTF.

This clone appeared a few times. The chain has TRBV5-4 and TRBJ1-2; D gene ambiguous. The V end lost 2 bases, the J end lost 0 bases, and 2 bases lay between the germline ends. CDR1 is SGHNT and CDR2 is YYREEE in the germline V gene (reference sequence). This CDR3 region has 12 residues. CDR3 in amino acids: CASSLANYGYTF. The CDR3 DNA sequence: TGTGCCAGCAGCTTAGCTAACTATGGCTACACCTTC. The complete variable domain, with remaining parts taken from reference TRBV5-4 and TRBJ1-2, reads ETGVTQSPTHLIKTRGQQVTLRCSSQSGHNTVSWYQQALGQGPQFIFQYYREEENGRGNFPPRFSGLQFPNYSSELNVNALELDDSALYLCASSLANYGYTFGSGTRLTVV.